The 13 T cell receptor beta chains below were found in one sample sequenced in a study of T cell changes during pregnancy in multiple sclerosis. This table comes from immunoSEQ multiplex PCR, and its TCRdb copy is limited to in-frame clones, with some not included. Altogether 45,000 to 50,000 clones are present, 90% to 95% being singletons, with the ten largest covering roughly 5.4%. The sequences come from CD8+ T cells from peripheral blood mononuclear cells, collected before pregnancy. The receptors here all came from a female donor with multiple sclerosis, enrolled in a pregnancy study.

The rearrangement links TRBV27 to TRBJ2-3; TRBD2 matches 9 bases. This CDR3 spans 15 amino acids. V was clipped by 5 bases and J by 2 bases; unmatched bases: 5. The germline V gene encodes CDR1 MNHEY and CDR2 SMNVEV (reference sequence). The CDR3 protein is CASSHRLAVTDTQYF. The CDR3 DNA reads TGTGCCAGCAGTCACCGACTAGCGGTCACAGATACGCAGTATTTT.

The V gene is TRBV4-1, the J gene TRBJ2-1; TRBD1 aligns across 10 bases. Germline V gives CDR1 MGHRA, CDR2 YSYEKL. With V trimmed by 1 base and J by 8 bases, 5 bases remained unmatched. The CDR3 length is 15 residues. The CDR3: CASSQGTGTGDEQFF. The CDR3 nucleotides read TGCGCCAGCAGCCAAGGTACCGGGACAGGGGATGAGCAGTTCTTC.

The J gene is TRBJ1-5, the V gene TRBV27, with D maybe TRBD1 (6 bases). CDR3 length equals 15 residues. Looked up from germline, CDR1 is MNHEY and CDR2 is SMNVEV (reference sequence). Trimming stripped 1 base from V and 5 bases from J, with 12 bases between. Here the CDR3 reads CASSLFGGAYQPQHF. The DNA for the CDR3 is TGTGCCAGCAGTTTATTCGGGGGGGCGTATCAGCCCCAGCATTTT.

V is TRBV5-6 and J is TRBJ2-3; D is unclear. V shed 2 bases and J shed 2 bases, with 3 bases lying between them. In germline, CDR1 is SGHDT, CDR2 YYEEEE. The CDR3 length is 12 residues. In DNA form, the CDR3 reads TGTGCCAGCAGCTTTATCACAGATACGCAGTATTTT. Protein: CASSFITDTQYF.

This chain links TRBV18 with TRBJ1-3; TRBD1 agrees at 8 bases. This CDR3 has 16 residues. Trimming removed 3 bases from V and 3 bases from J; junction bases left unmatched: 7. Germline loops: CDR1 KGHSH, CDR2 LQKENI. CDR3 nucleotides: TGTGCCAGCTCACCTGACAGGGGATCGGATGGAAACACCATATATTTT. It encodes CASSPDRGSDGNTIYF.

The CDR3 loop reads CASSSFQGQNGELFF. The CDR3 coding sequence is TGTGCCAGCAGTTCTTTCCAGGGGCAGAACGGGGAGCTGTTTTTT. The chain carries TRBV6-5 and TRBJ2-2; a possible D gene is TRBD1 (6 bases). In germline, CDR1 is MNHEY, CDR2 SVGAGI. V gave up 4 bases and J gave up 7 bases, with 16 bases separating them. This CDR3 comprises 15 residues.

This clone occurred a few times. The chain is built from TRBV29-1 and TRBJ1-1; D uncertain. CDR1 and CDR2 from the germline V gene are SQVTM and ANQGSEA. The CDR3 runs 12 residues. V shed 4 bases and J shed 0 bases, with 6 bases lying between them. CDR3 nucleotide sequence: TGCAGCGTTGGCCGGGTGAACACTGAAGCTTTCTTT. This gives the protein CSVGRVNTEAFF.

This rearrangement joins TRBV27 to TRBJ2-1; D unresolved. The V gene's germline CDR1 is MNHEY and CDR2 SMNVEV (reference sequence). The CDR3 covers 13 residues. V was cut by 5 bases and J by 6 bases, with 11 bases left in between. The CDR3 spells CASSPSTSNEQFF. DNA of the CDR3: TGTGCCAGCAGTCCGTCGACAAGCAATGAGCAGTTCTTC.

The CDR3 spells CASRKDRGDGEQYF. CDR3 nucleotide sequence: TGTGCCAGCAGAAAGGACAGGGGAGATGGAGAGCAGTACTTC. The chain has TRBV28 and TRBJ2-7; 9 bases map to TRBD1. The V gene end was trimmed by 6 bases and the J gene end by 7 bases; junction bases not matched to a gene: 10. Per the germline V gene, CDR1 is MDHEN and CDR2 is SYDVKM. CDR3 length: 14 amino acids.

This sequence joins TRBV30 and TRBJ1-1; D might be TRBD1 (6 bases). The CDR3 is made up of 16 amino acids. Germline V gene sequence: CDR1 GTSNPN, CDR2 SVGIG (reference sequence). V lost 8 bases to trimming and J lost 0 bases, with 22 bases between them. The CDR3 loop reads CAHLGGGPDMNTEAFF. CDR3 DNA: TGTGCCCATTTAGGGGGGGGCCCAGATATGAACACTGAAGCTTTCTTT. Looking up the rest from reference TRBV30 and TRBJ1-1 gives the full variable domain: SQTIHQWPATLVQPVGSPLSLECTVEGTSNPNLYWYRQAAGRGLQLLFYSVGIGQISSEVPQNLSASRPQDRQFILSSKKLLLSDSGFYLCAHLGGGPDMNTEAFFGQGTRLTVV.

Concerning this clone: One end of the junction fails to match germline, which may point to a read error. The chain carries TRBV12-5 and TRBJ1-2; 9 bases match TRBD1. The CDR3 covers 12 residues. Per germline, CDR1 LGHNT and CDR2 FRNRAP. This chain's CDR3 is CASGSPGQGLNF. In DNA, the CDR3 is TGTGCTAGTGGTTCCCCGGGACAGGGCTTAAACTTC.

CDR3 residues: CASSGYYSGSETQYF. The DNA of the CDR3 is TGTGCCAGCAGTGGATACTATAGCGGCTCGGAGACCCAGTACTTC. This sequence joins TRBV6-1 and TRBJ2-5, with D possibly being TRBD2 (6 bases). The germline V and J ends were trimmed by 4 bases and 5 bases, with 17 bases remaining between them. Per the germline V gene, CDR1 is MNHNS and CDR2 is SASEGT. This CDR3 has 15 residues.

The rearrangement uses TRBV27 and TRBJ1-5; TRBD1 matches 8 bases. From germline, CDR1 is MNHEY and CDR2 SMNVEV (reference sequence). V shed 0 bases and J 4 bases; nucleotides not matched to a gene: 5. This CDR3 has 16 residues. As DNA, the CDR3 is TGTGCCAGCAGTTTATCAGGGACAGGTCTTAATCAGCCCCAGCATTTT. The encoded protein is CASSLSGTGLNQPQHF.